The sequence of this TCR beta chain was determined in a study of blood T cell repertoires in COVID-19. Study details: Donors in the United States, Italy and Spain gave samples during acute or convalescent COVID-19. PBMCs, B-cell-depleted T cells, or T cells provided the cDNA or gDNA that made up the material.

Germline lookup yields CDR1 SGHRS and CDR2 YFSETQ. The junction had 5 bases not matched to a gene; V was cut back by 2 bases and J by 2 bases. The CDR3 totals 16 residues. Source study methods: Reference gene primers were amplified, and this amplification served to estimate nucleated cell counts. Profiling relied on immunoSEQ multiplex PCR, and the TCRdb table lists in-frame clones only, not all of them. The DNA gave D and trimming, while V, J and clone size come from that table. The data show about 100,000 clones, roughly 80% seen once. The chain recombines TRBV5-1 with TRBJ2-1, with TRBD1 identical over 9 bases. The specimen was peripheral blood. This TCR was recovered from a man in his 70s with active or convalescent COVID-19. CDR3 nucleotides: TGCGCCAGCAGCTTACAGGGGGCGATCGCCTACAATGAGCAGTTCTTC. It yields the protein CASSLQGAIAYNEQFF.